A selection of T cell receptor beta chains follows, all from one sample in a study of blood T cell repertoires in COVID-19. Assay used: immunoSEQ multiplex PCR; TCRdb lists only in-frame clones, some missing. In the table there are some 400,000 clones, 70% to 90% of which are singletons. Sequenced sample: peripheral blood. These TCRs come from a human donor in a cohort sampled during active COVID-19. CDR3s include the opening cysteine and the closing phenylalanine or tryptophan. Fields, in order: CDR3 protein, CDR3 DNA, D gene, CDR3 length, J gene, V gene, clone size. The D gene is left open where the match is weak. Size tells how often a clone was seen (once, few, many) or the class of an expanded clone, and some rows leave it out.

CASSPRQGAGETQYF	TGTGCCAGCAGTCCCCGACAGGGGGCAGGAGAGACCCAGTACTTC	TRBD1	15	TRBJ2-5	TRBV5-5	once
CASSLRGTGRSPLHF	TGTGCCAGCAGCCTTAGAGGGACAGGGAGATCACCCCTCCACTTT	TRBD1	15	TRBJ1-6	TRBV25-1	-
CASSPSGLVGYTF	TGTGCCAGCTCACCATCAGGGCTGGTCGGCTACACCTTC	-	13	TRBJ1-2	TRBV18	-
CSVALTGGGIGKLFF	TGCAGCGTCGCCCTGACAGGGGGCGGAATCGGAAAACTGTTTTTT	TRBD1	15	TRBJ1-4	TRBV29-1	-
CASSSSGGSYEQYF	TGTGCCAGCAGTTCATCGGGGGGGTCTTACGAGCAGTACTTC	TRBD2	14	TRBJ2-7	TRBV6-5	-
CASSYGARYGYTF	TGTGCCAGCAGTTACGGGGCTCGCTATGGCTACACCTTC	-	13	TRBJ1-2	TRBV6-5	-
CASSPPRSSGNTIYF	TGTGCCAGCAGTCCCCCGCGGAGCTCTGGAAACACCATATATTTT	-	15	TRBJ1-3	TRBV28	-
CASSIGTGQGQPQHF	TGTGCCAGTAGTATAGGGACAGGGCAGGGGCAGCCCCAGCATTTT	TRBD1	15	TRBJ1-5	TRBV19	few
CASSSRLAPYEQYF	TGTGCCAGCAGTAGCCGACTAGCCCCCTACGAGCAGTACTTC	TRBD2	14	TRBJ2-7	TRBV6-2/TRBV6-3	-
CSASRFYGGDSPLHF	TGCAGTGCTAGTAGGTTTTATGGCGGGGATTCACCCCTCCACTTT	-	15	TRBJ1-6	TRBV20-1	-
CASSSSEDIGTGELFF	TGTGCCAGCAGCTCATCGGAAGACATAGGCACCGGGGAGCTGTTTTTT	-	16	TRBJ2-2	TRBV5-6	-
CASSQGLGDSGNTIYF	TGTGCCAGCAGCCAGGGGCTAGGGGACTCTGGAAACACCATATATTTT	-	16	TRBJ1-3	TRBV4-2	-
CASSFPRGSSGEQFF	TGTGCCAGCAGTTTCCCTCGCGGGAGTTCCGGCGAGCAGTTCTTC	TRBD2	15	TRBJ2-1	TRBV28	-
CATSGPPGAGAEAFF	TGTGCCACCAGCGGGCCACCAGGGGCTGGGGCTGAAGCTTTCTTT	-	15	TRBJ1-1	TRBV15	-
CASSLGGGPQETQYF	TGTGCCAGCAGCTTAGGTGGGGGCCCCCAAGAGACCCAGTACTTC	-	15	TRBJ2-5	TRBV7-7	-
CASSPRTQNTEAFF	TGTGCCAGCAGCCCAAGAACACAGAACACTGAAGCTTTCTTT	-	14	TRBJ1-1	TRBV14	-
CASSVVGGGVTGELFF	TGTGCCAGCAGTGTAGTCGGCGGGGGAGTCACCGGGGAGCTGTTTTTT	TRBD2	16	TRBJ2-2	TRBV6-1	-
CASSLSLLNTEAFF	TGTGCCAGCAGCTTGTCTCTTTTGAACACTGAAGCTTTCTTT	-	14	TRBJ1-1	TRBV5-5	-
CASSLGQGVNSPLHF	TGTGCCAGCAGCCTGGGACAGGGGGTGAATTCACCCCTCCACTTT	TRBD1	15	TRBJ1-6	TRBV7-9	-
CSHEGVGETQYF	TGCAGCCATGAGGGGGTCGGAGAGACCCAGTACTTC	-	12	TRBJ2-5	TRBV29-1	-
CASSQGSGGDSTEAFF	TGTGCCAGCAGCCAAGGGTCCGGGGGTGACAGCACTGAAGCTTTCTTT	-	16	TRBJ1-1	TRBV3-1/TRBV3-2	-
CASSRPGGIRMNTEAFF	TGTGCCAGCAGCCGACCGGGGGGTATTCGAATGAACACTGAAGCTTTCTTT	-	17	TRBJ1-1	TRBV7-9	-
CAIRAQGLGNQPQHF	TGTGCCATCAGGGCCCAGGGCTTGGGCAATCAGCCCCAGCATTTT	-	15	TRBJ1-5	TRBV10-3	-
CASSLQTGANTEAFF	TGCGCCAGCAGCCTACAAACAGGGGCTAACACTGAAGCTTTCTTT	TRBD1	15	TRBJ1-1	TRBV4-1	-
CASSPNGGYGYTF	TGTGCCAGCAGCCCAAATGGAGGGTACGGCTACACCTTC	-	13	TRBJ1-2	TRBV7-3	-
CAWTGIGRDGSPLHF	TGTGCCTGGACTGGGATCGGGAGGGATGGATCACCCCTCCACTTT	-	15	TRBJ1-6	TRBV30	-
CASSRRGQEVDIQYF	TGTGCCAGCAGCCGTAGGGGACAGGAGGTGGACATTCAGTACTTC	TRBD1	15	TRBJ2-4	TRBV6-5	-
CASSYLQGDGYTF	TGTGCCAGCAGTTACTTACAGGGGGATGGCTACACCTTC	TRBD1	13	TRBJ1-2	TRBV6-5	-
CASRTDRGNQPQHF	TGTGCCAGCAGAACGGACAGGGGCAATCAGCCCCAGCATTTT	TRBD1	14	TRBJ1-5	TRBV28	once
CASSLAGSNNEQFF	TGTGCCAGCAGCTTAGCGGGATCTAACAATGAGCAGTTCTTC	TRBD2	14	TRBJ2-1	TRBV6-5	-
CASSFSRDNEQFF	TGTGCCAGCAGCTTTTCCAGGGACAATGAGCAGTTCTTC	-	13	TRBJ2-1	TRBV7-2	-
CASSQGRENEKLFF	TGCGCCAGCAGCCAAGGTCGGGAGAATGAAAAACTGTTTTTT	-	14	TRBJ1-4	TRBV4-1	-
CAISEPGQDTDTQYF	TGTGCCATCAGTGAACCGGGACAGGACACAGATACGCAGTATTTT	TRBD1	15	TRBJ2-3	TRBV10-3	-
CAISGDRGDYGYTF	TGTGCCATCAGTGGTGACAGGGGCGACTATGGCTACACCTTC	TRBD1	14	TRBJ1-2	TRBV10-3	-
CSVEVIPGELFF	TGCAGCGTTGAAGTTATCCCCGGGGAGCTGTTTTTT	-	12	TRBJ2-2	TRBV29-1	-
CASSQVLSGTNTGELFF	TGTGCCAGCAGCCAGGTTCTTAGCGGAACGAACACCGGGGAGCTGTTTTTT	-	17	TRBJ2-2	TRBV3-1/TRBV3-2	-
CASSKRTSGSQEPYEQYF	TGTGCCAGCAGCAAGAGGACTAGCGGGAGCCAAGAGCCCTACGAGCAGTACTTC	TRBD2	18	TRBJ2-7	TRBV7-3	once
CASSGGLAYEQYF	TGCGCCAGCAGCGGAGGACTTGCCTACGAGCAGTACTTC	-	13	TRBJ2-7	TRBV4-1	-
CASSAYEKLFF	TGTGCCAGCAGTGCGTATGAAAAACTGTTTTTT	-	11	TRBJ1-4	TRBV25-1	-
CASSLGDYGGSKNIQYF	TGTGCCAGCAGCTTGGGGGACTACGGAGGAAGCAAAAACATTCAGTACTTC	TRBD2	17	TRBJ2-4	TRBV7-9	few
CATRPSGSTDTQYF	TGTGCCACCAGACCTAGCGGGAGTACAGATACGCAGTATTTT	TRBD2	14	TRBJ2-3	TRBV24-1	-